These 17 T cell receptor beta chains came from one sample sequenced in a study of blood T cell repertoires in COVID-19. The table came from immunoSEQ multiplex PCR; TCRdb's copy has only in-frame clones and leaves some out. The sample includes some 110,000 clones, 85% to 90% of them seen just once. Material for sequencing was peripheral blood. The receptors here all came from a woman over 75 with COVID-19, enrolled during active disease.

The chain links TRBV28 to TRBJ2-5; TRBD1 agrees at 7 bases. Trimming took 5 bases from V and 3 from J; bases not matched to a gene: 6. CDR1 and CDR2 (germline): MDHEN, SYDVKM. The CDR3 length is 14 residues. Here the CDR3 reads CASSPHDREETQYF. Written as DNA, the CDR3 is TGTGCCAGCAGTCCGCACGACAGGGAAGAGACCCAGTACTTC. The entire variable domain, with the rest obtained from reference TRBV28 and TRBJ2-5, is as follows: DVKVTQSSRYLVKRTGEKVFLECVQDMDHENMFWYRQDPGLGLRLIYFSYDVKMKEKGDIPEGYSVSREKKERFSLILESASTNQTSMYLCASSPHDREETQYFGPGTRLLVL.

The rearrangement links TRBV5-5 to TRBJ2-7, with D possibly being TRBD1 (5 bases). The CDR3 is 15 amino acids. In germline, CDR1 is SGHKS, CDR2 YYEKEE (reference sequence). With 6 bases removed from V and 0 bases from J, the gap between germline ends came to 16 bases. CDR3 bases: TGTGCCAGCACCTCAGGGCTGGTCCTCTCCTACGAGCAGTACTTC. Its protein is CASTSGLVLSYEQYF.

The rearrangement uses TRBV19 and TRBJ2-2, with TRBD2 matching over 8 bases. V trimming: 4 bases; J trimming: 6 bases; junction bases outside the gene matches: 7. Germline V gene lookup returns CDR1 LNHDA and CDR2 SQIVND (reference sequence). The CDR3 runs 15 residues. The CDR3 DNA reads TGTGCCAGTAGTACTCGAGCGGGAGAGGCCGGGGAGCTGTTTTTT. This encodes CASSTRAGEAGELFF.

This chain joins TRBV3-1 (or the pseudogene TRBV3-2) and TRBJ1-4; a weak D match, TRBD1 (5 bases). Deletions cut 0 bases from V and 8 bases from J, with 10 bases between. The length of the CDR3 is 14 residues. CDR1 is LGHDT, CDR2 YNNKEL, per germline (reference sequence). In nucleotides, the CDR3 is TGTGCCAGCAGCCAAGATATCGGGGGGGAAAAACTGTTTTTT. Translation: CASSQDIGGEKLFF.

V and J are TRBV2 and TRBJ1-1; a possible D gene is TRBD1 (5 bases). The CDR3 covers 17 residues. V lost 6 bases and J 5 bases, leaving 25 bases between the germline ends. In germline, CDR1 is SNHLY, CDR2 FYNNEI. The CDR3 loop reads CASSELVARDFGTEAFF. The CDR3 nucleotides are TGTGCCAGCAGCGAGTTGGTGGCCAGGGACTTCGGTACTGAAGCTTTCTTT.

The chain is built from TRBV3-1 (or the pseudogene TRBV3-2) and TRBJ1-3; D unresolved. Germline V lookup: CDR1 LGHDT, CDR2 YNNKEL (reference sequence). Trimming removed 4 bases at V and 4 bases at J, with 5 bases between. The CDR3 is made up of 12 amino acids. The CDR3 spells CASSPSGNTIYF. The CDR3 DNA is TGTGCCAGCAGCCCATCCGGAAACACCATATATTTT.

The chain combines TRBV6-5 with TRBJ2-1, with 8 bases matching TRBD2. Per the germline V gene, CDR1 is MNHEY and CDR2 is SVGAGI. The V gene end was trimmed by 5 bases and the J gene end by 3 bases; junction bases not matched to a gene: 6. This CDR3 is built from 15 residues. CDR3 sequence: CASSLTSGDYNEQFF. The CDR3 DNA reads TGTGCCAGCAGTCTAACTAGCGGAGACTACAATGAGCAGTTCTTC.

The V gene is TRBV28, the J gene TRBJ1-5; no firm D call. The CDR3 has 13 amino acids. Trimming pared 5 bases from V and 3 bases from J, leaving 8 bases between. Looked up from germline, CDR1 is MDHEN and CDR2 is SYDVKM. The CDR3 loop reads CASSPRANQPQHF. CDR3 DNA: TGTGCCAGCAGTCCGAGGGCCAATCAGCCCCAGCATTTT.

In its sample, this clone was seen once. The gene calls are TRBV27 and TRBJ1-1; the D gene is possibly TRBD1 (6 bases). Trimming shortened V by 3 bases and J by 0 bases, and 14 bases separated the two germline ends. The CDR3 runs to 16 residues. Per germline, CDR1 MNHEY and CDR2 SMNVEV (reference sequence). CDR3 bases: TGTGCCAGCAGTTTTGGGGGGGCCCCCTTGAACACTGAAGCTTTCTTT. It encodes CASSFGGAPLNTEAFF.

This clone has just a few counts. The chain recombines TRBV7-9 with TRBJ1-2; a weak D match, TRBD1 (5 bases). V shed 3 bases and J shed 3 bases, with 17 bases lying between them. CDR1 and CDR2 from the germline V gene are SEHNR and FQNEAQ (reference sequence). CDR3 length: 16 residues. The CDR3 region has the DNA TGTGCCAGCAGCTTGAATCACGGGGGGGTGGACTATGGCTACACCTTC. It is translated as CASSLNHGGVDYGYTF.

The CDR3 is CASREQGELFF. The CDR3 region has the DNA TGTGCCAGCAGGGAGCAAGGGGAGCTGTTTTTT. The V gene is TRBV2, the J gene TRBJ2-2; D not certain. The V gene lost 6 bases and the J gene lost 8 bases, with 7 bases spanning the gap. The CDR3 is made up of 11 amino acids. Germline CDR1 reads SNHLY; CDR2 reads FYNNEI.

The chain carries TRBV5-4 and TRBJ1-6, with 7 bases fitting TRBD1. This CDR3 has 14 amino acids. Germline V gene lookup returns CDR1 SGHNT and CDR2 YYREEE (reference sequence). V was clipped by 4 bases and J by 6 bases; unmatched bases: 4. CDR3: CASSTRGANSPLHF. CDR3 nucleotides: TGTGCCAGCAGCACCAGGGGGGCTAATTCACCCCTCCACTTT.

The chain links TRBV2 to TRBJ2-3, with a weak D call TRBD1 (6 bases). In germline, CDR1 is SNHLY, CDR2 FYNNEI. CDR3 length: 12 residues. Trimming took 10 bases from V and 6 from J, leaving 14 bases between them. The CDR3, as DNA: TGTGCCACAACAGGGCTTTGGGATACGCAGTATTTT. Its translation: CATTGLWDTQYF.

This clone was seen once. The chain links TRBV9 to TRBJ2-1; D is unclear. The CDR3 is made up of 14 amino acids. Per germline, CDR1 SGDLS and CDR2 YYNGEE. V gave up 1 base and J gave up 9 bases, with 14 bases separating them. Written as DNA, the CDR3 is TGTGCCAGCAGCGTATACGTGTCCGGTAGTGAGCAGTTCTTC. It yields the protein CASSVYVSGSEQFF.

The chain recombines TRBV14 with TRBJ2-1; D remains unclear. The CDR3 is made up of 16 amino acids. Germline V gene lookup returns CDR1 SGHDN and CDR2 FVKESK. The germline V and J ends were trimmed by 3 bases and 0 bases, with 12 bases remaining between them. For the CDR3, the DNA is TGTGCCAGCAGCCATTACGGCGGAAGCTCCTACAATGAGCAGTTCTTC. Its protein product is CASSHYGGSSYNEQFF.

The chain combines TRBV7-6 with TRBJ2-5; D possibly corresponds to TRBD2 (5 bases). Germline values: CDR1 SGHVS, CDR2 FNYEAQ. The CDR3 has 14 amino acids. Trimming took off 5 bases at V and 5 bases at J, with 15 bases between the two ends. CDR3 nucleotide sequence: TGTGCCAGCAGCCCGAGGGAATTTGGTGAGACCCAGTACTTC. Protein sequence: CASSPREFGETQYF. Full variable domain (rest looked up from reference TRBV7-6 and TRBJ2-5): GAGVSQSPRYKVTKRGQDVALRCDPISGHVSLYWYRQALGQGPEFLTYFNYEAQQDKSGLPNDRFSAERPEGSISTLTIQRTEQRDSAMYRCASSPREFGETQYFGPGTRLLVL.

This chain links TRBV5-8 with TRBJ2-7, with 9 bases lining up with TRBD1. CDR3 length: 14 amino acids. The germline gives CDR1 SGHTS, CDR2 YDEGEE. V was clipped by 0 bases and J by 4 bases; unmatched bases: 2. The CDR3 reads CASSLEGQGYEQYF. CDR3 in DNA: TGTGCCAGCAGCTTGGAGGGACAGGGTTACGAGCAGTACTTC.